The 9 T cell receptor beta chains below all came from one sample that was sequenced in a study of blood T cell repertoires in COVID-19. Libraries were prepared by immunoSEQ multiplex PCR; TCRdb keeps only in-frame clonotypes and omits some of them. The sample consists of more than 40,000 clones, approximately 90% of them appearing once. The sample comprised peripheral blood. These receptors were taken from a man at least 80 years old with acute or convalescent COVID-19.

The rearrangement uses TRBV6-1 and TRBJ1-2; no definite D call. The CDR3 runs 12 residues. The V and J ends lost 3 bases and 4 bases respectively, with 6 bases between them. Germline V gives CDR1 MNHNS, CDR2 SASEGT. The CDR3 DNA reads as TGTGCCAGCAGTGATTCAGTCTATGGCTACACCTTC. This encodes CASSDSVYGYTF.

The chain is built from TRBV30 and TRBJ1-1; 9 nucleotides agree with TRBD1. Germline trimming cut 7 bases from V and 1 base from J; bases unmatched to any gene: 13. This CDR3 comprises 16 residues. Germline values: CDR1 GTSNPN, CDR2 SVGIG (reference sequence). The CDR3 sequence is CALILPGQGTNTEAFF. The CDR3 nucleotides are TGTGCCTTAATTCTCCCGGGACAGGGAACGAACACTGAAGCTTTCTTT.

This chain links TRBV13 with TRBJ2-7; 10 bases align to TRBD2. Germline CDR1 is PRHDT and CDR2 is FYEKMQ (reference sequence). Losses at the gene ends were 4 bases for V and 2 bases for J; bases not matched to a gene: 5. The CDR3 loop spans 15 amino acids. The DNA for the CDR3 is TGTGCCAGCAGCTCCCTAAGCGGGGGGGCCTACGAGCAGTACTTC. This sequence encodes CASSSLSGGAYEQYF.

The genes are TRBV7-6 and TRBJ2-1; maybe TRBD2 (7 bases). The ends were cut back, 2 bases at V and 0 bases at J, with 17 bases in the middle. This CDR3 has 18 residues. The germline V gene encodes CDR1 SGHVS and CDR2 FNYEAQ. The chain's CDR3 is CASSLNPRAGASYNEQFF. CDR3 sequence (DNA): TGTGCCAGCAGCTTAAACCCCCGGGCGGGGGCCTCCTACAATGAGCAGTTCTTC. The full variable domain, with the rest looked up from reference TRBV7-6 and TRBJ2-1, is GAGVSQSPRYKVTKRGQDVALRCDPISGHVSLYWYRQALGQGPEFLTYFNYEAQQDKSGLPNDRFSAERPEGSISTLTIQRTEQRDSAMYRCASSLNPRAGASYNEQFFGPGTRLTVL.

V is TRBV7-3 and J is TRBJ2-5; 7 bases are shared with TRBD2. The trim removed 0 bases at V and 1 base at J, leaving 8 bases unmatched. The CDR3 consists of 17 residues. CDR1 is SGHTA, CDR2 FQGTGA, per germline. The chain's CDR3 is CASSLTGSGALQETQYF. In DNA, the CDR3 is TGTGCCAGCAGCTTAACGGGCAGCGGGGCCCTCCAAGAGACCCAGTACTTC.

The chain joins TRBV14 to TRBJ2-3, with 8 bases identical to TRBD2. The CDR3 spans 17 residues. Trimming took 0 bases from V and 6 from J; bases not matched to a gene: 11. Germline CDR1 is SGHDN and CDR2 is FVKESK. The CDR3 coding sequence is TGTGCCAGCAGCCAAGAACCAGGCGGGGGGTTCTCTGATACGCAGTATTTT. It yields the protein CASSQEPGGGFSDTQYF.

V and J are TRBV5-1 and TRBJ1-1; 7 bases map to TRBD1. The germline V gene has CDR1 SGHRS and CDR2 YFSETQ. CDR3 length: 19 residues. After removal of 0 bases from V and 1 base from J, the junction contained 15 bases not matched to a gene. The CDR3 DNA is TGCGCCAGCAGCTTGGCTGGCGGGAGGGGGCGGGCCCCGAACACTGAAGCTTTCTTT. Translating it yields CASSLAGGRGRAPNTEAFF.

This rearrangement joins TRBV5-1 to TRBJ1-6; D remains unclear. Germline CDR1 and CDR2: SGHRS and YFSETQ. Trimming shortened V by 4 bases and J by 7 bases, and 12 bases separated the two germline ends. The CDR3 spans 14 residues. The CDR3 DNA follows: TGCGCCAGCAGCGTCACAGTAGACAATTCACCCCTCCACTTT. This sequence encodes CASSVTVDNSPLHF.

V is TRBV10-1 and J is TRBJ2-2; TRBD1 matches at 8 bases. CDR3 length: 15 residues. V lost 0 bases to trimming and J lost 14 bases; unmatched junction nucleotides: 11. Germline loops: CDR1 WNHNN, CDR2 SYGVQD (reference sequence). CDR3 loop: CASSESRGEGTGLFF. CDR3 nucleotide sequence: TGCGCCAGCAGTGAGTCGAGGGGAGAAGGGACAGGCCTGTTTTTT.